One sample yielded the 2 T cell receptor beta chains listed below, sequenced in a study of cytomegalovirus exposure and HLA in healthy donors. Primers for the PCR totalled 60 Vbeta and 13 Jbeta. Sequencing used immunoSEQ multiplex PCR; TCRdb keeps in-frame clones, though not all of them. The sample consists of about 100,000 clones, 65% to 90% of them appearing once. What was sequenced was PBMCs. The receptors stem from a woman aged 18-29 years in good health and CMV-seronegative.

The chain is built from TRBV28 and TRBJ1-3; unclear D gene. This CDR3 has 12 residues. Looked up from germline, CDR1 is MDHEN and CDR2 is SYDVKM. V was clipped by 11 bases and J by 8 bases, with 16 bases between them. The CDR3 is CAVSGPIDTIYF. The CDR3 region has the DNA TGTGCCGTATCGGGTCCGATTGACACCATATATTTT.

This rearrangement joins TRBV6-6 to TRBJ1-2, with a weak D call TRBD1 (5 bases). The CDR3 extends over 14 amino acids. Germline CDR1 and CDR2: MNHNY and SVGAGI (reference sequence). The V gene lost 5 bases and the J gene lost 7 bases, with 17 bases spanning the gap. CDR3 nucleotides: TGTGCCAGCAGTACAGGCTCCTCGGCCCTTGGCTACACCTTC. This sequence encodes CASSTGSSALGYTF.